The following is a T cell receptor beta chain sequence with its context. Its matching antigen is unknown. This sample was taken from a study of cytomegalovirus exposure and HLA in healthy donors. Study background: T cells numbering about 180 million yielded some 100 million unique TCR beta sequences in an earlier analysis.

PCR employed 60 Vbeta and 13 Jbeta primers. TCRdb's copy holds only in-frame clones and misses some; the assay was immunoSEQ multiplex PCR. The profile shows 150,000 to 190,000 clones, about 75% of them singletons. The V end was cut by 6 bases, the J end by 0 bases, with 12 bases between. The CDR3 totals 14 residues. Germline assignment: CDR1 MDHEN and CDR2 SYDVKM. Findings of the study overall: Previous analysis showed most TCR beta V segments were productive about 87% or about 30% of the time. Reportedly, a later analysis found an Asian-associated ancestry cluster had fewer N-insertions than the roughly 670-donor mean. As a later analysis showed, a missense DCLRE1C variant was linked to trimming of TCR beta V- and J-genes.

Sample: PBMCs. The sequence was obtained from a man aged 18 to 30 in good health and CMV-seronegative. The rearrangement joins TRBV28 to TRBJ2-7; possible D gene TRBD2, 5 bases. CDR3 nucleotides: TGTGCCAGCAGCCGACCGGGGTCCTCCTACGAGCAGTACTTC. Protein product: CASSRPGSSYEQYF.